The 27 T cell receptor beta chains in this list originate from one sample, sequenced in a study of blood T cell repertoires in COVID-19. Clones were read by immunoSEQ multiplex PCR, and TCRdb kept only the in-frame ones, dropping some. The sample includes about 53,000 clones, approximately 80% seen only once; the top ten take 43%. The sequenced sample consisted of peripheral blood. The receptors were sampled from a man aged 65 to 85 with active or convalescent COVID-19.

This clone is medium-sized (0.01 to 0.1%) within its sample. This chain links TRBV21-1 with TRBJ1-1; TRBD1 is taken as the D call from the table, unchecked against the DNA. TRBV21-1 is a documented pseudogene. The CDR3 is 14 amino acids. Here the CDR3 DNA reads TGTGCAGTTAGAGGGGGCCTCCAGGGAGCTGAAGCTTTCTTT. This encodes CAVRGGLQGAEAFF.

V usage is TRBV10-3 and J usage is TRBJ2-7; 9 positions agree with TRBD1. Trimming took 4 bases from V and 2 from J; bases not matched to a gene: 3. This CDR3 has 14 residues. The germline V gene encodes CDR1 ENHRY and CDR2 SYGVKD. The CDR3, as DNA: TGTGCCATCAGTGCGGACAGGGGAGCCTACGAGCAGTACTTC. As protein: CAISADRGAYEQYF.

The V gene is TRBV11-2, the J gene TRBJ2-5, with D perhaps TRBD2 (5 bases). Deletions cut 1 base from V and 1 base from J, with 13 bases between. CDR3 size: 16 residues. The germline gives CDR1 SGHAT, CDR2 FQNNGV. As DNA, the CDR3 is TGTGCCAGCAGCTTAGGTGCAGCGGCCGTCCAAGAGACCCAGTACTTC. Protein product: CASSLGAAAVQETQYF.

The chain joins TRBV27 to TRBJ1-6; TRBD1 might be the D (5 bases). Trimming removed 6 bases at V and 8 bases at J, with 14 bases between. Germline values: CDR1 MNHEY, CDR2 SMNVEV (reference sequence). This CDR3 comprises 14 residues. The chain's CDR3 is CASRWTSRHSPLHF. The CDR3 DNA reads as TGTGCCAGCAGATGGACATCGCGGCATTCACCCCTCCACTTT.

V gene TRBV7-9 combines with J gene TRBJ1-2; possible D gene TRBD1, 6 bases. V shed 5 bases and J shed 3 bases, with 13 bases lying between them. Germline lookup yields CDR1 SEHNR and CDR2 FQNEAQ (reference sequence). The CDR3 sequence is 14 residues long. The CDR3, as DNA: TGTGCCAGCAGCAATCGGACAGACCACTATGGCTACACCTTC. Its translation is CASSNRTDHYGYTF.

The rearrangement joins TRBV5-1 to TRBJ2-3; no definite D call. This CDR3 is built from 13 residues. V dropped 0 bases and J dropped 1 base, with 3 bases sitting between them. Germline values: CDR1 SGHRS, CDR2 YFSETQ. The CDR3 DNA reads as TGCGCCAGCAGCTTGGGAGGCACAGATACGCAGTATTTT. Its protein is CASSLGGTDTQYF.

The rearrangement links TRBV12-3 or TRBV12-4 to TRBJ1-2, with D perhaps TRBD1 (5 bases). V was pared by 4 bases and J by 5 bases, with 11 bases between. The CDR3 loop spans 13 amino acids. This CDR3 reads CASSYGEGYGYTF. In nucleotides, the CDR3 is TGTGCCAGCAGTTACGGGGAGGGGTATGGCTACACCTTC.

CDR3 in amino acids: CAWRLGLAGTDTQYF. In DNA, the CDR3 is TGTGCCTGGAGACTGGGACTAGCGGGCACAGATACGCAGTATTTT. The rearrangement joins TRBV30 to TRBJ2-3; 11 bases agree with TRBD2. The germline V gene has CDR1 GTSNPN and CDR2 SVGIG (reference sequence). V trimming: 3 bases; J trimming: 1 base; junction bases outside the gene matches: 3. The CDR3 runs to 15 residues.

This chain links TRBV5-1 with TRBJ2-1; D might be TRBD1 (6 bases). The CDR3 has 16 residues. V shed 0 bases and J shed 4 bases, with 14 bases lying between them. The germline V gene has CDR1 SGHRS and CDR2 YFSETQ. The CDR3 DNA reads as TGCGCCAGCAGCTTGGCGCCGGGGACACAATACAATGAGCAGTTCTTC. It codes for CASSLAPGTQYNEQFF.

The J gene is TRBJ1-1, the V gene TRBV18, with 7 bases aligning to TRBD1. Losses at the gene ends were 3 bases for V and 5 bases for J; bases not matched to a gene: 9. The CDR3 is made up of 15 amino acids. CDR1 KGHSH and CDR2 LQKENI come from the germline V gene. For the CDR3, the DNA is TGTGCCAGCTCACCCCGACAGGGATGGAGAACTGAAGCTTTCTTT. It is translated as CASSPRQGWRTEAFF.

The chain combines TRBV7-9 with TRBJ2-3; TRBD2 aligns across 8 bases. The length of the CDR3 is 18 residues. The trim removed 4 bases at V and 2 bases at J, leaving 14 bases unmatched. Germline V gene sequence: CDR1 SEHNR, CDR2 FQNEAQ (reference sequence). For the CDR3, the DNA is TGTGCCAGCAGCTCACCTTTTCTGGGCGGGGGGACCACAGATACGCAGTATTTT. Translation: CASSSPFLGGGTTDTQYF.

This clone has just one count. The chain is built from TRBV18 and TRBJ2-6; tentatively, D is TRBD1 (5 bases). The CDR3 spans 20 residues. V was trimmed by 2 bases and J by 0 bases, leaving 20 bases between them. The germline CDR1 and CDR2 sequences are KGHSH and LQKENI. The CDR3 protein is CASSPDSSRTPLSGANVLTF. CDR3 nucleotide sequence: TGTGCCAGCTCACCAGATAGCAGCAGGACACCCCTCTCTGGGGCCAACGTCCTGACTTTC.

The chain couples TRBV19 to TRBJ1-4, with D hard to call. The CDR3 sequence is 14 residues long. V was clipped by 11 bases and J by 2 bases, with 15 bases between them. Per germline, CDR1 LNHDA and CDR2 SQIVND (reference sequence). The CDR3: CAAGYPGTNEKLFF. CDR3 nucleotides: TGTGCCGCGGGCTATCCGGGGACTAATGAAAAACTGTTTTTT.

The chain employs TRBV3-1 (or the pseudogene TRBV3-2) and TRBJ2-3, with 9 bases fitting TRBD2. V gave up 0 bases and J gave up 7 bases; unmatched junction bases: 14. The CDR3 contains 18 residues. Germline CDR1 reads LGHDT; CDR2 reads YNNKEL (reference sequence). The CDR3, as DNA: TGTGCCAGCAGCCAAGAACCGGGTTGCGGGAGGGAGGAAAATACGCAGTATTTT. Protein product: CASSQEPGCGREENTQYF.

This clone has just a few counts. This sequence joins TRBV20-1 and TRBJ2-3; 12 nucleotides line up with TRBD2. Germline trimming cut 3 bases from V and 2 bases from J; bases unmatched to any gene: 6. Germline CDR1 reads DFQATT; CDR2 reads SNEGSKA (reference sequence). The CDR3 runs 16 residues. The chain's CDR3 is CSASEPSGGVTDTQYF. The DNA of the CDR3 is TGCAGTGCTAGTGAGCCTAGCGGGGGGGTCACAGATACGCAGTATTTT.

This chain joins TRBV5-5 and TRBJ1-4; the D is unclear. Deletions cut 4 bases from V and 8 bases from J, with 15 bases between. There are 14 residues in the CDR3. Germline V CDR1 and CDR2: SGHKS, YYEKEE (reference sequence). The CDR3 here is CASSVTPEGEKLFF. CDR3 coding DNA: TGTGCCAGCAGCGTAACTCCCGAGGGAGAAAAACTGTTTTTT.

DNA of the CDR3: TGTGCCAGCAGCTTAGTTAGCGGACCCTACGAGCAGTACTTC. Its protein is CASSLVSGPYEQYF. The J gene is TRBJ2-7, the V gene TRBV7-2; a weak D match, TRBD2 (6 bases). Germline lookup yields CDR1 SGHTA and CDR2 FQGNSA. This CDR3 is built from 14 residues. Deletions cut 1 base from V and 2 bases from J, with 9 bases between.

Note on this clone: The sample carries other DNA sequences with the same CDR3. The rearrangement joins TRBV6-5 to TRBJ1-1; 9 bases align to TRBD1. The CDR3 covers 14 residues. CDR1 and CDR2 from the germline V gene are MNHEY and SVGAGI. Losses at the gene ends were 6 bases for V and 1 base for J; bases not matched to a gene: 3. DNA for the CDR3: TGTGCCAGCAGGTGGACAGGGGAGAACACTGAAGCTTTCTTT. This encodes CASRWTGENTEAFF.

The genes are TRBV6-5 and TRBJ1-4; 7 bases fit TRBD1. CDR3 length: 16 residues. Germline CDR1 and CDR2: MNHEY and SVGAGI. V was pared by 4 bases and J by 8 bases, with 13 bases of the junction left unmatched. CDR3: CASSSARQGRDEKLFF. The CDR3 coding sequence is TGTGCCAGCAGTTCGGCCAGACAGGGACGAGACGAAAAACTGTTTTTT.

V gene TRBV5-8 combines with J gene TRBJ2-2; TRBD2 agrees at 10 bases. The CDR3 consists of 14 residues. CDR1 is SGHTS, CDR2 YDEGEE, per germline. After removal of 4 bases from V and 7 bases from J, the junction contained 4 bases not matched to a gene. The CDR3: CASSRGLANGELFF. The CDR3 DNA reads TGTGCCAGCAGCAGGGGACTAGCGAACGGGGAGCTGTTTTTT.

CDR3 sequence reads: CASSDTQGRHQPQHF. The CDR3 DNA reads as TGTGCCAGCAGCGATACGCAGGGTCGGCATCAGCCCCAGCATTTT. The chain carries TRBV7-9 and TRBJ1-5, with D maybe TRBD1 (5 bases). Per the germline V gene, CDR1 is SEHNR and CDR2 is FQNEAQ (reference sequence). Trimming took off 5 bases at V and 5 bases at J, with 16 bases between the two ends. The CDR3 consists of 15 residues. The full variable domain, in which reference TRBV7-9 and TRBJ1-5 provide the parts outside the CDR3, is DTGVSQNPRHKITKRGQNVTFRCDPISEHNRLYWYRQTLGQGPEFLTYFQNEAQLEKSRLLSDRFSAERPKGSFSTLEIQRTEQGDSAMYLCASSDTQGRHQPQHFGDGTRLSIL.

The chain links TRBV30 to TRBJ2-1; 14 positions agree with TRBD2. The CDR3 length is 14 residues. Germline V lookup: CDR1 GTSNPN, CDR2 SVGIG (reference sequence). This CDR3 is CAGLAGGSYNEQFF. The CDR3 bases are TGTGCTGGACTAGCGGGAGGTTCCTACAATGAGCAGTTCTTC.

A remark on this clone: Within the sample, other DNA sequences also encode this same CDR3. The V gene is TRBV19, the J gene TRBJ1-1; 7 bases line up with TRBD1. CDR1 is LNHDA, CDR2 SQIVND, per germline (reference sequence). The CDR3 is 14 residues long. Losses at the gene ends were 4 bases for V and 6 bases for J; bases not matched to a gene: 8. As DNA, the CDR3 is TGTGCCAGTAGTACCCCCGGGACAGTTGCTGAAGCTTTCTTT. Its protein product is CASSTPGTVAEAFF.

The chain recombines TRBV27 with TRBJ2-7; weak D call: TRBD2 (5 bases). V was cut by 5 bases and J by 3 bases, with 20 bases left in between. This CDR3 is 16 amino acids long. CDR1 and CDR2 from the germline V gene are MNHEY and SMNVEV (reference sequence). For the CDR3, the DNA is TGTGCCAGCAGTCCCTCGGGCCTCCTCAGCGGCTACGAGCAGTACTTC. Its translation is CASSPSGLLSGYEQYF.

J is TRBJ1-3 and V is TRBV6-2 or TRBV6-3; the match to TRBD1 covers 7 bases. V lost 6 bases and J lost 5; bases outside the gene matches: 10. CDR1 and CDR2 from the germline V gene are MNHEY and SVGEGT. This CDR3 spans 15 amino acids. The CDR3 region has the DNA TGTGCCAGCAGCACCGGACAGGTGTTGCGAAACACCATATATTTT. Amino acid sequence: CASSTGQVLRNTIYF.

The V and J genes are TRBV24-1 and TRBJ1-1; 7 nucleotides line up with TRBD1. Germline V gene sequence: CDR1 KGHDR, CDR2 SFDVKD. CDR3 length: 13 amino acids. V gave up 12 bases and J gave up 6 bases; unmatched junction bases: 12. The CDR3 DNA follows: TGTGCCGCCCGAACAGGGGCCCTCCCTGAAGCTTTCTTT. Residues: CAARTGALPEAFF.

V is TRBV2 and J is TRBJ2-1; D gene ambiguous. This CDR3 contains 15 residues. CDR1 and CDR2 (germline): SNHLY, FYNNEI. Trimming cost V 5 bases and J 2 bases, with 13 bases left between them. This CDR3 reads CASSPLERAYNEQFF. DNA for the CDR3: TGTGCCAGCAGTCCCCTAGAGCGAGCCTACAATGAGCAGTTCTTC.